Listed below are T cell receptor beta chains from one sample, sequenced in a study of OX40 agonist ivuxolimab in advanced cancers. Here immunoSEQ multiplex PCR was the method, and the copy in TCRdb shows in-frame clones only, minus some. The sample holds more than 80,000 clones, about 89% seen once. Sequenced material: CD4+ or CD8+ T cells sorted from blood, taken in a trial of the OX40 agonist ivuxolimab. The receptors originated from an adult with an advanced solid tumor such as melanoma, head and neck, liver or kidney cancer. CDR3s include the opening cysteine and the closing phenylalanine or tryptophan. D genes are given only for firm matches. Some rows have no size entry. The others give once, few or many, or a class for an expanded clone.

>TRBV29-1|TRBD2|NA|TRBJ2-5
CSVEDSGGSWGETQYF
TGCAGCGTTGAAGATAGCGGGGGCTCCTGGGGGGAGACCCAGTACTTC
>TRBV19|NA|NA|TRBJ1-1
CASSMKANTEAFF
TGTGCCAGTAGTATGAAGGCGAACACTGAAGCTTTCTTT
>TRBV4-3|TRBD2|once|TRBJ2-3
CASSQDFAGGLADTQYF
TGCGCCAGCAGCCAAGACTTCGCGGGAGGGCTAGCAGATACGCAGTATTTT
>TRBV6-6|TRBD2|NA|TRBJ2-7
CASITMGGGWYEQYF
TGTGCCAGCATTACCATGGGCGGGGGGTGGTACGAGCAGTACTTC
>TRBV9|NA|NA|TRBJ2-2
CASSPRQGSNTGELFF
TGTGCCAGCAGCCCCCGTCAGGGATCGAACACCGGGGAGCTGTTTTTT
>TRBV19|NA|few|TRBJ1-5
CASSDIGGMGNQPQHF
TGTGCCAGTAGTGATATCGGGGGAATGGGCAATCAGCCCCAGCATTTT
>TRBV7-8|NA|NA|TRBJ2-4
CASRPTRDIQYF
TGTGCCAGCAGACCGACTAGGGACATTCAGTACTTC
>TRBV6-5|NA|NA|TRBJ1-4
CASSYSGALQEKLFF
TGTGCCAGCAGTTACTCGGGGGCCCTTCAGGAAAAACTGTTTTTT
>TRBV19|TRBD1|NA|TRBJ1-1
CASSDDRGLDTEAFF
TGTGCCAGTAGTGACGACAGGGGTTTGGACACTGAAGCTTTCTTT
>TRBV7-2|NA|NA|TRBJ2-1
CASSATYNEQFF
TGTGCCAGCAGCGCCACCTACAATGAGCAGTTCTTC
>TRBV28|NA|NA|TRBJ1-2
CASSDPPYGYTF
TGTGCCAGCAGTGATCCCCCCTATGGCTACACCTTC
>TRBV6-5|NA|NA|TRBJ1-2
CASSYSGGANYGYTF
TGTGCCAGCAGTTATTCGGGGGGCGCCAACTATGGCTACACCTTC
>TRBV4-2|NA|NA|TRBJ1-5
CASSQDPRWGTGDDQPQHF
TGTGCCAGCAGCCAAGATCCCCGGTGGGGGACGGGAGACGATCAGCCCCAGCATTTT